This is a list of T cell receptor beta chains from one sample in a study of T-cell memory formation after mild COVID-19. TCRdb analysed the 5' RACE reads with MiXCR anew, one entry per CDR3 protein. This sample has fewer than 450,000 distinct CDR3 sequences, with 24% found just once. Sequenced material: PBMCs or a T cell subset sorted from them (not recorded which). The receptor source for this set is an adult woman who had mild COVID-19 (a few samples of this study predate the infection). Cell type and time point are not known. Each CDR3 is given with its conserved first and last residue. The order of the fields is D gene, J gene, CDR3 length, V gene, clone size, CDR3 protein, CDR3 DNA. D genes are given only for firm matches. Clone size appears in some rows only: once, few, many, or a class for an expanded clone.

d_gene: NA; j_gene: TRBJ1-6; len: 16; v_gene: TRBV3-1; abundance: few; CDR3aa: CASSDQQGPYNSPLHF; CDR3nt: TGTGCCAGCAGCGACCAGCAGGGGCCCTATAATTCACCCCTCCACTTT
d_gene: NA; j_gene: TRBJ2-1; len: 15; v_gene: TRBV11-2; abundance: few; CDR3aa: CASSFVGEPGGEQFF; CDR3nt: TGTGCCAGCAGCTTTGTAGGGGAACCCGGTGGTGAGCAGTTCTTC
d_gene: NA; j_gene: TRBJ2-1; len: 14; v_gene: TRBV25-1; abundance: NA; CDR3aa: CASSEWASDNEQFF; CDR3nt: TGTGCCAGCAGTGAGTGGGCGTCCGACAATGAGCAGTTCTTC
d_gene: TRBD1; j_gene: TRBJ1-2; len: 13; v_gene: TRBV7-3; abundance: NA; CDR3aa: CASSFTSGGGYTF; CDR3nt: TGTGCCAGCAGCTTTACGTCAGGGGGTGGCTACACCTTC
d_gene: TRBD1; j_gene: TRBJ2-7; len: 13; v_gene: TRBV12-3/TRBV12-4; abundance: NA; CDR3aa: CASSPGTVSEQYF; CDR3nt: TGTGCCAGCAGTCCGGGGACAGTCTCCGAGCAGTACTTC
d_gene: NA; j_gene: TRBJ1-1; len: 19; v_gene: TRBV5-1; abundance: NA; CDR3aa: CASSLEVGGQPTSRAEAFF; CDR3nt: TGCGCCAGCAGCTTGGAGGTCGGAGGCCAGCCCACCTCTCGCGCTGAAGCTTTCTTT
d_gene: NA; j_gene: TRBJ2-1; len: 14; v_gene: TRBV12-3/TRBV12-4; abundance: few; CDR3aa: CASRPVSSYNEQFF; CDR3nt: TGTGCCAGCAGGCCGGTCAGCTCCTACAATGAGCAGTTCTTC
d_gene: TRBD2; j_gene: TRBJ2-5; len: 15; v_gene: TRBV6-5; abundance: few; CDR3aa: CASSPTSGIQETQYF; CDR3nt: TGTGCCAGCAGTCCTACTAGCGGGATCCAAGAGACCCAGTACTTC
d_gene: TRBD1; j_gene: TRBJ2-5; len: 14; v_gene: TRBV7-9; abundance: NA; CDR3aa: CASSPPTGVETQYF; CDR3nt: TGTGCCAGCAGCCCGCCGACAGGGGTAGAGACCCAGTACTTC
d_gene: NA; j_gene: TRBJ1-2; len: 17; v_gene: TRBV15; abundance: NA; CDR3aa: CATSRDPRGTILDGYTF; CDR3nt: TGTGCCACCAGCAGAGACCCGAGGGGGACAATCCTTGATGGCTACACCTTC
d_gene: NA; j_gene: TRBJ1-5; len: 16; v_gene: TRBV15; abundance: few; CDR3aa: CATSRNKDYGNQPQHF; CDR3nt: TGTGCCACCAGCAGAAATAAGGATTATGGCAATCAGCCCCAGCATTTT
d_gene: NA; j_gene: TRBJ1-1; len: 13; v_gene: TRBV30; abundance: NA; CDR3aa: CAWSWTLNTEAFF; CDR3nt: TGTGCCTGGAGCTGGACATTGAACACTGAAGCTTTCTTT
d_gene: NA; j_gene: TRBJ1-4; len: 14; v_gene: TRBV6-5; abundance: NA; CDR3aa: CASSFRATNEKLFF; CDR3nt: TGTGCCAGCAGTTTCCGAGCAACTAATGAAAAACTGTTTTTT
d_gene: TRBD2; j_gene: TRBJ2-3; len: 12; v_gene: TRBV7-9; abundance: NA; CDR3aa: CAGNGEGDTQYF; CDR3nt: TGTGCCGGAAACGGGGAGGGAGATACGCAGTATTTT
d_gene: NA; j_gene: TRBJ2-7; len: 12; v_gene: TRBV18; abundance: NA; CDR3aa: CASSPGDSEQYF; CDR3nt: TGTGCCAGCTCACCAGGTGATTCCGAGCAGTACTTC
d_gene: TRBD1; j_gene: TRBJ2-4; len: 14; v_gene: TRBV11-3; abundance: NA; CDR3aa: CASSSTRQGDIQYF; CDR3nt: TGTGCCAGCAGCTCTACCCGACAGGGGGACATTCAGTACTTC
d_gene: TRBD1; j_gene: TRBJ2-4; len: 15; v_gene: TRBV5-1; abundance: few; CDR3aa: CASSLDSQGGGIQYF; CDR3nt: TGCGCCAGCAGCTTGGATTCACAGGGGGGAGGCATTCAGTACTTC
d_gene: NA; j_gene: TRBJ2-3; len: 16; v_gene: TRBV7-2; abundance: NA; CDR3aa: CASSLSVNRGTDTQYF; CDR3nt: TGTGCCAGCAGCTTATCTGTTAACAGAGGCACAGATACGCAGTATTTT
d_gene: NA; j_gene: TRBJ2-7; len: 14; v_gene: TRBV7-9; abundance: many; CDR3aa: CASSLAVGLYEQYF; CDR3nt: TGTGCCAGCAGCTTAGCTGTGGGGCTCTACGAGCAGTACTTC
d_gene: NA; j_gene: TRBJ2-7; len: 15; v_gene: TRBV4-1; abundance: NA; CDR3aa: CASSQGSVSSYEQYF; CDR3nt: TGCGCCAGCAGCCAAGGGAGCGTGAGCTCCTACGAGCAGTACTTC
d_gene: TRBD2; j_gene: TRBJ2-3; len: 14; v_gene: TRBV27; abundance: NA; CDR3aa: CASTLLAGGHTQYF; CDR3nt: TGTGCCAGCACCCTACTAGCGGGGGGCCATACGCAGTATTTT
d_gene: NA; j_gene: TRBJ2-7; len: 15; v_gene: TRBV6-2/TRBV6-3; abundance: few; CDR3aa: CASRSPGVGTYEQYF; CDR3nt: TGTGCCAGCAGAAGCCCGGGGGTCGGGACCTACGAGCAGTACTTC
d_gene: NA; j_gene: TRBJ2-1; len: 13; v_gene: TRBV30; abundance: few; CDR3aa: CAWSVRTPNEQFF; CDR3nt: TGTGCCTGGAGTGTAAGGACACCCAATGAGCAGTTCTTC
d_gene: NA; j_gene: TRBJ2-5; len: 14; v_gene: TRBV7-9; abundance: NA; CDR3aa: CASSFLGRQETQYF; CDR3nt: TGTGCCAGCAGCTTCCTCGGGCGCCAAGAGACCCAGTACTTC
d_gene: NA; j_gene: TRBJ1-2; len: 13; v_gene: TRBV5-1; abundance: NA; CDR3aa: CASSYKGDYGYTF; CDR3nt: TGCGCCAGCAGCTATAAAGGGGACTATGGCTACACCTTC
d_gene: NA; j_gene: TRBJ2-1; len: 15; v_gene: TRBV6-2/TRBV6-3; abundance: NA; CDR3aa: CASSYSGGSYNEQFF; CDR3nt: TGTGCCAGCAGTTACTCGGGAGGATCCTACAATGAGCAGTTCTTC
d_gene: NA; j_gene: TRBJ1-2; len: 18; v_gene: TRBV5-1; abundance: NA; CDR3aa: CASSLALAALDRGGGYTF; CDR3nt: TGCGCCAGCAGCTTGGCTTTGGCAGCCCTTGACCGGGGTGGTGGCTACACCTTC
d_gene: NA; j_gene: TRBJ2-3; len: 14; v_gene: TRBV25-1; abundance: many; CDR3aa: CASGEASNTDTQYF; CDR3nt: TGTGCCAGCGGGGAGGCTAGTAACACAGATACGCAGTATTTT
d_gene: TRBD1; j_gene: TRBJ2-5; len: 16; v_gene: TRBV5-1; abundance: NA; CDR3aa: CASSSPGQGDRETQYF; CDR3nt: TGCGCCAGCAGCTCACCGGGACAGGGGGATCGAGAGACCCAGTACTTC
d_gene: NA; j_gene: TRBJ2-5; len: 15; v_gene: TRBV11-2; abundance: few; CDR3aa: CASGQRGRYRQTQYF; CDR3nt: TGTGCCAGCGGTCAACGGGGCCGGTATAGGCAGACCCAGTACTTC
d_gene: TRBD1; j_gene: TRBJ2-7; len: 12; v_gene: TRBV29-1; abundance: few; CDR3aa: CSAQDRENEQYF; CDR3nt: TGCAGCGCGCAGGACAGGGAAAACGAGCAGTACTTC
d_gene: NA; j_gene: TRBJ2-7; len: 16; v_gene: TRBV4-3; abundance: NA; CDR3aa: CASSQDPPPDFYEQYF; CDR3nt: TGCGCCAGCAGCCAAGACCCTCCCCCCGATTTTTACGAGCAGTACTTC
d_gene: TRBD1; j_gene: TRBJ1-2; len: 14; v_gene: TRBV4-1; abundance: few; CDR3aa: CASSQDRGQWGYTF; CDR3nt: TGCGCCAGCAGCCAAGACAGGGGGCAGTGGGGCTACACCTTC
d_gene: NA; j_gene: TRBJ2-7; len: 12; v_gene: TRBV5-5; abundance: few; CDR3aa: CASSSNRVEQYF; CDR3nt: TGTGCCAGCAGCTCAAACAGGGTCGAGCAGTACTTC
d_gene: NA; j_gene: TRBJ2-2; len: 16; v_gene: TRBV18; abundance: few; CDR3aa: CASSPRVQGLTGELFF; CDR3nt: TGTGCCAGCTCTCCGAGGGTCCAGGGTCTCACCGGGGAGCTGTTTTTT
d_gene: NA; j_gene: TRBJ2-7; len: 14; v_gene: TRBV11-3; abundance: many; CDR3aa: CASSPEGLGGEQYF; CDR3nt: TGTGCCAGCAGCCCGGAAGGGCTCGGGGGCGAGCAGTACTTC
d_gene: NA; j_gene: TRBJ2-1; len: 14; v_gene: TRBV4-1; abundance: NA; CDR3aa: CASSQVIQVNEQFF; CDR3nt: TGCGCCAGCAGCCAAGTTATCCAGGTCAATGAGCAGTTCTTC
d_gene: NA; j_gene: TRBJ2-2; len: 15; v_gene: TRBV29-1; abundance: few; CDR3aa: CSVDARGQGTGELFF; CDR3nt: TGCAGCGTTGATGCGCGGGGCCAAGGGACCGGGGAGCTGTTTTTT
d_gene: NA; j_gene: TRBJ2-7; len: 15; v_gene: TRBV15; abundance: once; CDR3aa: CATSRDWARSYEQYF; CDR3nt: TGTGCCACCAGCAGAGATTGGGCCAGGTCCTACGAGCAGTACTTC
d_gene: TRBD2; j_gene: TRBJ2-2; len: 16; v_gene: TRBV7-3; abundance: NA; CDR3aa: CASSLSGAGVAGELFF; CDR3nt: TGTGCCAGCAGCTTAAGTGGGGCGGGAGTCGCCGGGGAGCTGTTTTTT
d_gene: TRBD1; j_gene: TRBJ1-1; len: 16; v_gene: TRBV6-5; abundance: NA; CDR3aa: CASSYQGQGMNTEAFF; CDR3nt: TGTGCCAGCAGTTACCAGGGACAGGGAATGAACACTGAAGCTTTCTTT
d_gene: NA; j_gene: TRBJ2-4; len: 13; v_gene: TRBV18; abundance: NA; CDR3aa: CASSPPVENIQYF; CDR3nt: TGTGCCAGCTCACCACCGGTAGAAAACATTCAGTACTTC
d_gene: NA; j_gene: TRBJ2-5; len: 14; v_gene: TRBV7-2; abundance: few; CDR3aa: CASKRGQLQETQYF; CDR3nt: TGTGCCAGCAAAAGGGGCCAGCTCCAAGAGACCCAGTACTTC
d_gene: NA; j_gene: TRBJ2-5; len: 14; v_gene: TRBV7-9; abundance: NA; CDR3aa: CASSSGLILETQYF; CDR3nt: TGTGCCAGCAGCTCTGGACTGATTTTGGAGACCCAGTACTTC
d_gene: NA; j_gene: TRBJ2-6; len: 14; v_gene: TRBV5-6; abundance: few; CDR3aa: CASSAFPGANVLTF; CDR3nt: TGTGCCAGCAGCGCCTTTCCTGGGGCCAACGTCCTGACTTTC
d_gene: NA; j_gene: TRBJ1-5; len: 16; v_gene: TRBV2; abundance: many; CDR3aa: CASSEFGIGYNQPQHF; CDR3nt: TGTGCCAGCAGTGAATTTGGGATAGGGTACAATCAGCCCCAGCATTTT
d_gene: NA; j_gene: TRBJ2-3; len: 12; v_gene: TRBV12-3/TRBV12-4; abundance: few; CDR3aa: CAVGRNTDTQYF; CDR3nt: TGTGCCGTAGGTAGAAACACAGATACGCAGTATTTT
d_gene: NA; j_gene: TRBJ1-1; len: 12; v_gene: TRBV18; abundance: few; CDR3aa: CASSPPERRLIF; CDR3nt: TGTGCCAGCTCACCACCGGAAAGAAGGTTGATCTTT
d_gene: NA; j_gene: TRBJ1-4; len: 12; v_gene: TRBV29-1; abundance: few; CDR3aa: CSGGGGNEKLFF; CDR3nt: TGCAGCGGGGGCGGAGGTAATGAAAAACTGTTTTTT
d_gene: NA; j_gene: TRBJ2-4; len: 14; v_gene: TRBV6-5; abundance: NA; CDR3aa: CASSGGRIKNIQYF; CDR3nt: TGTGCCAGCAGTGGAGGCAGGATCAAAAACATTCAGTACTTC
d_gene: NA; j_gene: TRBJ2-1; len: 13; v_gene: TRBV7-9; abundance: NA; CDR3aa: CASSYLDRNEQFF; CDR3nt: TGTGCCAGCAGCTACCTCGACCGGAATGAGCAGTTCTTC
d_gene: NA; j_gene: TRBJ2-7; len: 14; v_gene: TRBV20-1; abundance: NA; CDR3aa: CSARGLAGSYEQYF; CDR3nt: TGCAGTGCTAGAGGGTTGGCTGGCTCCTACGAGCAGTACTTC
d_gene: NA; j_gene: TRBJ2-4; len: 18; v_gene: TRBV5-1; abundance: NA; CDR3aa: CASSLGWTDQLAKNIQYF; CDR3nt: TGCGCCAGCAGCTTGGGCTGGACAGATCAACTAGCCAAAAACATTCAGTACTTC